This TCR beta chain was sequenced during a study of shared clonotypes between healthy human individuals. For this clone: What it recognizes is unknown.

CDR1 and CDR2 (germline): LNHDA, SQIVND (reference sequence). The V and J ends lost 1 base and 6 bases respectively, with 16 bases between them. The CDR3 spans 15 residues. Study-wide results and caveats: Estimated richness values were generally larger in naive subsets than in memory subsets. Compared with clonotypes that all four donors shared, non-shared clonotypes had lower generation probabilities.

Researchers ran the assay at a deep level. Profiled with immunoSEQ multiplex PCR; TCRdb holds only in-frame clones, not every one. The data show 1.5 million to 2.5 million clones, with approximately 94% seen just once and approximately 1.2% held by the top ten. Naive CD8 isolation took CD45RO-negative cells positively selected for CCR7 and excluded terminally differentiated effector memory CD45RA+ cells. The sequencing sample was made of naive CD8+ T cells sorted from blood. The origin of this receptor is a young man in good health. The chain uses TRBV19 and TRBJ2-7; perhaps D is TRBD1 or TRBD2 (6 bases each). CDR3 sequence reads: CASSIAGAGTTEQYF. In DNA, the CDR3 is TGTGCCAGTAGTATAGCGGGGGCAGGGACCACCGAGCAGTACTTC. The full variable domain, rest sourced from reference TRBV19 and TRBJ2-7, is DGGITQSPKYLFRKEGQNVTLSCEQNLNHDAMYWYRQDPGQGLRLIYYSQIVNDFQKGDIAEGYSVSREKKESFPLTVTSAQKNPTAFYLCASSIAGAGTTEQYFGPGTRLTVT.